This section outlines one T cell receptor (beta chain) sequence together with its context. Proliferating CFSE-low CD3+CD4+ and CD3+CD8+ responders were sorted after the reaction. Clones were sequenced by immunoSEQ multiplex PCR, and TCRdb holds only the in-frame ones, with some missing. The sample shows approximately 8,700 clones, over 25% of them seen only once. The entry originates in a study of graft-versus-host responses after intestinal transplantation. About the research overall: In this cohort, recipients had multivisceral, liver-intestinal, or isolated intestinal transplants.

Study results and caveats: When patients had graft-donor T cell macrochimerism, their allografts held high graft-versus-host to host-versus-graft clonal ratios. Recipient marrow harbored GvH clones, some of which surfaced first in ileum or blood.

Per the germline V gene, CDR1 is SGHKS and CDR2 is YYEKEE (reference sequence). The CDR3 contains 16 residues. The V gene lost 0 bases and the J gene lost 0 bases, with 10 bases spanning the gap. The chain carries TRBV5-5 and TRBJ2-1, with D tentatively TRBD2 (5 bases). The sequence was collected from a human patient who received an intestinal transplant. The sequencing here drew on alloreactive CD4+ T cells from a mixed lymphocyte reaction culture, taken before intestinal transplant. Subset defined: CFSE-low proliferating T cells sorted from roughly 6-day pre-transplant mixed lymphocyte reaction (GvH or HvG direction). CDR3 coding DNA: TGTGCCAGCAGCTTGGCCTCGGGGATCTCCTACAATGAGCAGTTCTTC. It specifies CASSLASGISYNEQFF.